This is a list of T cell receptor beta chains from one sample in a study of blood T cells in healthy people across ages. TCRdb processed the 5' RACE reads anew with MiXCR; each CDR3 protein has one entry. The repertoire holds about a million distinct CDR3 sequences, with roughly 51% as singletons. Sequenced: blood. These receptors were taken from an older woman in good health. CDR3s include the opening cysteine and the closing phenylalanine or tryptophan. A D gene is named only where the DNA matches it firmly. Size values are once, few and many counts, or a class for expanded clones, and some rows have none.

>TRBJ2-7|TRBV7-9|few|NA
CASSPRPPGTVYEQYF
TGTGCCAGCAGTCCCCGTCCCCCGGGGACCGTCTACGAGCAGTACTTC
>TRBJ2-6|TRBV28|many|TRBD2
CASKSGGYRRSGANVLTF
TGTGCCAGCAAATCGGGGGGGTACAGGCGATCTGGGGCCAACGTCCTGACTTTC
>TRBJ2-3|TRBV3-1|few|TRBD1
CASSLRTGGVADTQYF
TGTGCCAGCAGCCTCCGGACAGGGGGCGTCGCCGATACGCAGTATTTT
>TRBJ2-3|TRBV7-2|NA|NA
CASSLWGPTDTQYF
TGTGCCAGCAGTTTATGGGGGCCCACAGATACGCAGTATTTT
>TRBJ2-5|TRBV6-5|NA|TRBD1
CASGRDRKETQYF
TGTGCCAGCGGACGGGACAGGAAAGAGACCCAGTACTTC
>TRBJ2-1|TRBV5-6|few|TRBD1
CASSQGTGRPYNEQFF
TGTGCCAGCAGCCAAGGGACAGGGCGACCTTACAATGAGCAGTTCTTC
>TRBJ2-4|TRBV20-1|NA|TRBD2
CSAGRSGAKNIQYF
TGCAGTGCCGGGAGGAGCGGGGCCAAAAACATTCAGTACTTC
>TRBJ2-2|TRBV7-6|NA|TRBD2
CASSLATSGKSGELFF
TGTGCCAGCAGCTTAGCGACTAGCGGGAAATCCGGGGAGCTGTTTTTT
>TRBJ1-4|TRBV20-1|NA|NA
CSATKALGSEKLFF
TGCAGTGCTACGAAAGCCCTCGGCTCTGAAAAACTGTTTTTT
>TRBJ2-3|TRBV18|NA|TRBD1
CASSPGQPTDTQYF
TGTGCCAGCTCACCGGGACAGCCCACAGATACGCAGTATTTT
>TRBJ2-5|TRBV28|NA|TRBD2
CASSGRGLAGVGTQYF
TGTGCCAGCAGTGGCCGCGGACTAGCGGGAGTGGGGACCCAGTACTTC
>TRBJ1-4|TRBV27|once|NA
CATSTQQGRNEKLFF
TGTGCCACCAGTACCCAACAGGGAAGGAATGAAAAACTGTTTTTT
>TRBJ2-1|TRBV29-1|few|TRBD2
CSGAGTSGNEQFF
TGCAGCGGGGCCGGGACTAGCGGCAATGAGCAGTTCTTC
>TRBJ2-1|TRBV7-2|few|TRBD2
CASSLAGGSVLGEQFF
TGTGCCAGCAGCTTAGCAGGCGGGAGTGTTTTGGGTGAGCAGTTCTTC
>TRBJ2-3|TRBV29-1|NA|TRBD1
CSADRAVATDTQYF
TGCAGCGCAGACAGGGCGGTAGCGACAGATACGCAGTATTTT
>TRBJ1-5|TRBV13|NA|NA
CASRQSQGSQPQHF
TGTGCCAGCAGGCAAAGCCAGGGTAGTCAGCCCCAGCATTTT
>TRBJ2-5|TRBV7-9|few|NA
CASSSTRGRWTQYF
TGTGCCAGCAGCTCGACTAGGGGGCGGTGGACCCAGTACTTC
>TRBJ2-5|TRBV2|few|TRBD1
CASSKSTGEETQYF
TGTGCCAGCAGCAAATCGACAGGGGAAGAGACCCAGTACTTC